This TCR beta chain was captured in a study of cytomegalovirus exposure and HLA in healthy donors. The CDR3 is made up of 15 amino acids. Germline trimming cut 1 base from V and 4 bases from J; bases unmatched to any gene: 4. In germline, CDR1 is LGHNA, CDR2 YNFKEQ. Donors showed nominal health when sampled, although they likely had unrecorded immune exposures. Note on this clone: Its specificity is unknown.

Findings and caveats of the study: Researchers counted 150 to 200 TCR beta chains as cytomegalovirus-associated. Presence/absence results assume similar sequencing depth per donor, which may not hold.

PCR involved 60 Vbeta and 13 Jbeta primers. Libraries were prepared by immunoSEQ multiplex PCR; TCRdb keeps only in-frame clonotypes and omits some of them. The sample lists around 130,000 clones, approximately 83% occurring once. Input material: PBMCs. V is TRBV4-2 and J is TRBJ2-3; 8 bases map to TRBD2. This TCR was sampled from a girl aged 2 to 9 in good health and CMV-seronegative. The CDR3 loop reads CASSQAGGPADTQYF. In DNA, the CDR3 is TGTGCCAGCAGCCAAGCGGGGGGGCCGGCAGATACGCAGTATTTT.